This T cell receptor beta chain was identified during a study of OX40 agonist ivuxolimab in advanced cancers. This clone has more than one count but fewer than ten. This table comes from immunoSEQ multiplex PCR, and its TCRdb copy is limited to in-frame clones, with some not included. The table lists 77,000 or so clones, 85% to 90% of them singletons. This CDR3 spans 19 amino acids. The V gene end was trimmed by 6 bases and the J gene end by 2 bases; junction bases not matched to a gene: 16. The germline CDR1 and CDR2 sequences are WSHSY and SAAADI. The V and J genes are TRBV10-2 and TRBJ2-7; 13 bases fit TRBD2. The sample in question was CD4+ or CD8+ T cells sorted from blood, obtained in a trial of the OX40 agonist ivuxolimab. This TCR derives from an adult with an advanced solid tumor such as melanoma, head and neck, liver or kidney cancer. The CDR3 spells CASRDRYRTSGSPTYEQYF. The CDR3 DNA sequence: TGCGCCAGCAGGGACAGGTACAGGACTAGCGGGAGCCCTACCTACGAGCAGTACTTC.